The 10 T cell receptor beta chains listed next were all sequenced from one sample in a study of blood T cell repertoires in COVID-19. Generated by immunoSEQ multiplex PCR, the TCRdb table keeps only in-frame clones and is missing some. The sample shows roughly 250,000 clones, approximately 86% of them seen only once. Sequenced material: peripheral blood. These TCRs come from a woman over 75 with active or convalescent COVID-19.

The sample holds a few counts of this clone. The genes are TRBV2 and TRBJ1-3; no firm D call. Germline CDR1 is SNHLY and CDR2 is FYNNEI. The germline V and J ends were trimmed by 4 bases and 1 base, with 8 bases remaining between them. This CDR3 region has 14 residues. The CDR3, as DNA: TGTGCCAGCAGTGTAGTTACTTCTGGAAACACCATATATTTT. Protein product: CASSVVTSGNTIYF.

This clone showed up just a few times. The chain couples TRBV9 to TRBJ1-5, with a weak D call TRBD1 (5 bases). The germline V gene encodes CDR1 SGDLS and CDR2 YYNGEE. There are 15 residues in the CDR3. Trimming took 0 bases from V and 7 from J, leaving 14 bases between them. CDR3 amino acids: CASSVDSGLGQPQHF. CDR3 nucleotide sequence: TGTGCCAGCAGCGTAGATTCAGGGCTAGGCCAGCCCCAGCATTTT.

The rearrangement uses TRBV7-2 and TRBJ1-3; the match to TRBD1 covers 8 bases. V was pared by 2 bases and J by 2 bases, with 2 bases of the junction left unmatched. This CDR3 contains 15 residues. Germline V lookup: CDR1 SGHTA, CDR2 FQGNSA. For the CDR3, the DNA is TGTGCCAGCAGCTTATCGACAGGGGCTGGAAACACCATATATTTT. Translation: CASSLSTGAGNTIYF.

This chain connects TRBV30 to TRBJ2-7, with D tentatively TRBD1 (6 bases). The V gene's germline CDR1 is GTSNPN and CDR2 SVGIG (reference sequence). The CDR3 is 13 residues long. Trimming pared 1 base from V and 1 base from J, leaving 8 bases between. CDR3 nucleotides: TGTGCCTGGAGTGAGGGGGTGTCCTACGAGCAGTACTTC. Protein product: CAWSEGVSYEQYF.

The chain is built from TRBV20-1 and TRBJ1-5; 9 nucleotides align to TRBD1. Germline CDR1 and CDR2: DFQATT and SNEGSKA (reference sequence). This CDR3 is built from 16 residues. V shed 3 bases, J shed 7 bases, and the junction held 13 bases outside the gene matches. DNA of the CDR3: TGCAGTGCTAGTGTGAGGACAGGGGTATTAAGACAGCCCCAGCATTTT. This translates into CSASVRTGVLRQPQHF.

This chain links TRBV10-1 with TRBJ1-1; D is possibly TRBD1 (6 bases). The CDR3 runs to 13 residues. CDR1 is WNHNN and CDR2 is SYGVQD in the germline V gene (reference sequence). V shed 3 bases and J shed 4 bases, with 9 bases lying between them. The CDR3 region has the DNA TGCGCCAGCAGTGATCGAGGGGGCACTGAAGCTTTCTTT. Its protein product is CASSDRGGTEAFF.

This chain links TRBV5-1 with TRBJ2-5, with 9 bases identical to TRBD1. Per the germline V gene, CDR1 is SGHRS and CDR2 is YFSETQ. The CDR3 is 15 residues long. V was pared by 4 bases and J by 5 bases, with 9 bases of the junction left unmatched. CDR3 sequence reads: CASSRSGTGSETQYF. The CDR3 nucleotides are TGCGCCAGCAGCAGGTCCGGGACAGGGTCTGAGACCCAGTACTTC.

The chain links TRBV29-1 to TRBJ2-2; 12 positions match TRBD2. Germline CDR1 SQVTM, CDR2 ANQGSEA. The ends lost 0 bases at V and 7 bases at J; junction bases unmatched: 3. The CDR3 totals 15 residues. CDR3 sequence reads: CSVEEKTSGSGELFF. In nucleotides, the CDR3 is TGCAGCGTTGAAGAAAAGACTAGCGGGAGCGGGGAGCTGTTTTTT.

Remarks on this clone: A junction boundary mismatches the germline segment, possibly from a read error. This chain uses TRBV4-1 with TRBJ1-4, with 9 bases matching TRBD1. The CDR3 is made up of 14 amino acids. Germline V CDR1 and CDR2: MGHRA, YSYEKL. In DNA, the CDR3 is TGCGCCAGCCGCCAACAGGGGGCAAATGAAAAACTGTTTTTT. Protein sequence: CASRQQGANEKLFF.

V is TRBV5-1 and J is TRBJ2-7, with 8 bases aligning to TRBD1. The CDR3 contains 15 residues. Germline loops: CDR1 SGHRS, CDR2 YFSETQ. J gave up 2 bases and V 3 bases, and 7 bases lay outside the gene matches. The CDR3 coding sequence is TGCGCCAGCAGCTCTACAGGGGGTGCAGCCTACGAGCAGTACTTC. Protein product: CASSSTGGAAYEQYF.